The clone carrying this T cell receptor (beta chain) was seen more than once but under ten times. Antigen specificity is unknown. The sample's time point: blood at routine non-recurrence follow-up after resection. The sample comes from a study of spatial heterogeneity in lung cancer. Study overall: The cohort: about 79 early-stage, untreated non-small cell lung cancer patients. Within raw reads, each unique TCR and UMI combination appeared on average more than ten times. The follow-up PBMC samples were sequenced whenever they were available. The median time to follow-up was two to three years after resection.

Study observations and caveats: Ubiquitous expanded tumor TCRs were observed in blood more at resection than follow-up.

TCRdb used MiXCR to reprocess the 5' RACE reads, holding one entry per CDR3 protein. The sample has about 110,000 distinct CDR3 sequences; 10% to 11% are singletons. The sequence derives from a female donor with early-stage non-small cell lung cancer. Sequencing used PBMCs, obtained at follow-up.

The DNA for the CDR3 is TGTGCCATCAGTGAGTCGAGACAGGGATCCCACACAGATACGCAGTATTTT. Translating it yields CAISESRQGSHTDTQYF. The genes are TRBV10-3 and TRBJ2-3, with TRBD1 matching over 7 bases. The CDR3 length is 17 residues. Germline V gene data show CDR1 as ENHRY and CDR2 as SYGVKD. Losses at the gene ends were 0 bases for V and 2 bases for J; bases not matched to a gene: 8.